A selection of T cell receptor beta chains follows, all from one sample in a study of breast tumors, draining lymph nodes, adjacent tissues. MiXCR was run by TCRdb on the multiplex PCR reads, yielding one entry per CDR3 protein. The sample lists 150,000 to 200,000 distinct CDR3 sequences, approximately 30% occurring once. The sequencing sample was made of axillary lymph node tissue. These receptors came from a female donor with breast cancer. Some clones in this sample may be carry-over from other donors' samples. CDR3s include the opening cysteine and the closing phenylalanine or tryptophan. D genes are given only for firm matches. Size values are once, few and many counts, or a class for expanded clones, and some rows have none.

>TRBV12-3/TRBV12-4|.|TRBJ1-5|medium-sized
TGTGCCAGCAGCCCCTATAGCAATCAGCCCCAGCATTTT
CASSPYSNQPQHF
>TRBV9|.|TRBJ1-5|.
TGTGCCAGCAGCGTAGATCTCATGATGACCCAGCATTTT
CASSVDLMMTQHF
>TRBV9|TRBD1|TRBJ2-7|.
TGTGCCAGCAGGGGACAGGGCTTCTACGAGCAGTACTTC
CASRGQGFYEQYF
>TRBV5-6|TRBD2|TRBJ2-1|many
TGTGCCAGCAGCTTTCTTCTCCTAGCGGGGGGCCTGAGCTCCTACAATGAGCAGTTCTTC
CASSFLLLAGGLSSYNEQFF
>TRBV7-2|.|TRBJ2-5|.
TGTGCCAGCAGCCCGCGGACTACGCGGAATGAGACCCAGTACTTC
CASSPRTTRNETQYF
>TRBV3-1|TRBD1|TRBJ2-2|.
TGTGCCAGCAGCCCCCGGGACAGGGGAGGGGAGCTGTTTTTT
CASSPRDRGGELFF
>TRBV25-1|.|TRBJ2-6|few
TGTGCCAGCAGTGGGCTGTGCTCTGGGGCCAACGTCCTGACTTTC
CASSGLCSGANVLTF
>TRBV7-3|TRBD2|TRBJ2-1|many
TGTGCCAGCAGCTTACCCTCCGCTAGCGGGAGTGACAATGAGCAGTTCTTC
CASSLPSASGSDNEQFF
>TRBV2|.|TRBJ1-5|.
TGTGCCAGCAGCGCTGACGGACTCAATCAGCCCCAGCATTTT
CASSADGLNQPQHF
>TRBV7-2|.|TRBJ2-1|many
TGTGCCAGCAGCGGCCAGGGGAACTACAATGAGCAGTTCTTC
CASSGQGNYNEQFF
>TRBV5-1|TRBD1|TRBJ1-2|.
TGCGCCAGCAGCTCCCAACCGGGACAGGGGGCATCCGGAAACACCTTC
CASSSQPGQGASGNTF
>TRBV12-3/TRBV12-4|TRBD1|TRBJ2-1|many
TGTGCCAGCAACCCGACAGGGGTGCACTACAATGAGCAGTTCTTC
CASNPTGVHYNEQFF
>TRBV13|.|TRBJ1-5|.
TGTGCCAGCAGGCCTAGGGGGGGTCACAACCAGCCCCAGCATTTT
CASRPRGGHNQPQHF
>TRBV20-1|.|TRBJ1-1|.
TGCAGTGCGCCCGACGGAGGGGTGAACACTGAAGCTTTCTTT
CSAPDGGVNTEAFF
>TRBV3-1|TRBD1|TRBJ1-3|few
TGTGCCAGCAGCCCCACCGGACAGGGCGGAAACACCATATATTTT
CASSPTGQGGNTIYF
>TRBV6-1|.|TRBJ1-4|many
TGTGCCAGCGGGTTGAAGGGGTGGAGTGAAAAACTGTTTTTT
CASGLKGWSEKLFF
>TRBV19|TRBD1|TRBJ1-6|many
TGTGCCAGTACTCCTATGCGGACAGGGAATTCGCCCCTCCACTTT
CASTPMRTGNSPLHF
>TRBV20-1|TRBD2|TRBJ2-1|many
TGCAGTGCCTCTAGGCGGGGGGGCTTGCTTGAGCAGTTCTTC
CSASRRGGLLEQFF
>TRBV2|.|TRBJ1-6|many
TGTGCCAGCATACCCGAGGGTCGGGGGCCCCTCCACTTT
CASIPEGRGPLHF
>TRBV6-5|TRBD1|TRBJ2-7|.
TGTGCCAGCAGTCACGGGACAGGGGTAGTCGAGCAGTACTTC
CASSHGTGVVEQYF
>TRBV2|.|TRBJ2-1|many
TGTGCCAGCTCAGATGAGCAGTTCTTC
CASSDEQFF
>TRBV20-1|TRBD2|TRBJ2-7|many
TGCAGTGCTAGAGATCGGCGTGGGGGGCGGGGGGCCGAGCAGTACTTC
CSARDRRGGRGAEQYF
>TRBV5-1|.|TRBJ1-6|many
TGCGCCAGCAGCTTGGGGGACCCTAATTCACCCCTCCACTTT
CASSLGDPNSPLHF
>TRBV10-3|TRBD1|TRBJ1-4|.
TGTGCCATCAGTGAGTCGGGGGACAGGGGTTATGGCTACACTAATGAAAAACTGCTTTTT
CAISESGDRGYGYTNEKLLF
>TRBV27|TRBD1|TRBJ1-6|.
TGTGCCAGCAGGGACAGGGTTTTT
CASRDRVF
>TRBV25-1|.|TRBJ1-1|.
TGTGCCAGCAGCGGGGGGGGCGACACTGAAGCTTTCTTT
CASSGGGDTEAFF
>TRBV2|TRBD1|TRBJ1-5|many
TGTGCCAGCAGGGAGACAGGGGCCAGCAATCAGCCCCAGCATTTT
CASRETGASNQPQHF
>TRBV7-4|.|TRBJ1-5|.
TGTGCCAGCAGCTTACTCCTAGCGGGACAGCCCCAGCATTTT
CASSLLLAGQPQHF
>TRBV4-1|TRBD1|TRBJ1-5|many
TGCGCCAGCAGCCAAACGGACAGGACCTTGGGGCAGCCCCAGCATTTT
CASSQTDRTLGQPQHF
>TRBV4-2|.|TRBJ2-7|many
TGTGCCAGCAGCCAAGAGTTCTCGGCGGGATACGAGCAGTACTTC
CASSQEFSAGYEQYF
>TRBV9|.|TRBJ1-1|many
TGTGCCAGCAGGGCAATCACGGGAACTGAAGCTTTCTTT
CASRAITGTEAFF
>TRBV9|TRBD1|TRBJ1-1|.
TGTGCCAGCAGCGCCGGACAGGGTGTCATGAACACTGAAGCTTTCTTT
CASSAGQGVMNTEAFF
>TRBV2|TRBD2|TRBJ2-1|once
TGTGCCAGCAGTGAAGGCCTAGCGGGAGGGCGCGTCAATGAGCAGTTCTTC
CASSEGLAGGRVNEQFF